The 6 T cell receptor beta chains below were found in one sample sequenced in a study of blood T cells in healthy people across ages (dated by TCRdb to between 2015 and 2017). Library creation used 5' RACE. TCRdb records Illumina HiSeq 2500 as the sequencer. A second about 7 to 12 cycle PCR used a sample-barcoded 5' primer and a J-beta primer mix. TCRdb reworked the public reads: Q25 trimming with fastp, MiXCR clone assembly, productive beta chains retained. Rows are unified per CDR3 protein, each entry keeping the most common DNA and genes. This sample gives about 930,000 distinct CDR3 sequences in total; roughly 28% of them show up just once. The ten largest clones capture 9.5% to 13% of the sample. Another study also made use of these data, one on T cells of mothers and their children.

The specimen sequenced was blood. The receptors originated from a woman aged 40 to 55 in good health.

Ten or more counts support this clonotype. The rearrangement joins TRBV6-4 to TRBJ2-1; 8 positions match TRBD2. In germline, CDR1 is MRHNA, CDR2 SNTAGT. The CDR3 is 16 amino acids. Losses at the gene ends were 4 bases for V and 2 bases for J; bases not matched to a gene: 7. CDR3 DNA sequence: TGTGCCAGCAGTGCCTACGGGGGGGCCGCCTACAATGAGCAGTTCTTC. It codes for CASSAYGGAAYNEQFF.

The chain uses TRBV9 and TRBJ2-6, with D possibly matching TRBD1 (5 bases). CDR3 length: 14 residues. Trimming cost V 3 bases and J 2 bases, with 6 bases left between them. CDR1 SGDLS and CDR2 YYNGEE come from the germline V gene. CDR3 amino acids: CASSGRAGANVLTF. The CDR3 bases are TGTGCCAGCAGCGGCAGGGCTGGGGCCAACGTCCTGACTTTC.

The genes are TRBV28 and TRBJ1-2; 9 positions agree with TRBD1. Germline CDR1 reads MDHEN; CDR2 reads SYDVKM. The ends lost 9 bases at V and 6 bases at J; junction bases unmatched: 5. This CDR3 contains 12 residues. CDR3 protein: CASFRQGDGYTF. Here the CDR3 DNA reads TGTGCCAGTTTTCGACAGGGGGATGGCTACACCTTC.

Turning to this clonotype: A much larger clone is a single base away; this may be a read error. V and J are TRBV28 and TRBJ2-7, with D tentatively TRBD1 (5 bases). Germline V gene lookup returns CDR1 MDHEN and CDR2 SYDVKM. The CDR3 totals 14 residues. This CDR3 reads CAGSLFGAVPEQYF. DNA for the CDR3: TGTGCCGGCAGTTTATTTGGGGCAGTACCCGAGCAGTACTTC.

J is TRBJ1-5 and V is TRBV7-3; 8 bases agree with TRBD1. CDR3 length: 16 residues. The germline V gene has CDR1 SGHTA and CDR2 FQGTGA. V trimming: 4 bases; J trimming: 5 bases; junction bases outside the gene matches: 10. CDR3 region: CASSSPGQAKHQPQHF. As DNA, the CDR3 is TGTGCCAGCAGCTCCCCGGGACAGGCGAAACATCAGCCCCAGCATTTT. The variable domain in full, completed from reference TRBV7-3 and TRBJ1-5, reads GAGVSQTPSNKVTEKGKYVELRCDPISGHTALYWYRQSLGQGPEFLIYFQGTGAADDSGLPNDRFFAVRPEGSVSTLKIQRTERGDSAVYLCASSSPGQAKHQPQHFGDGTRLSIL.

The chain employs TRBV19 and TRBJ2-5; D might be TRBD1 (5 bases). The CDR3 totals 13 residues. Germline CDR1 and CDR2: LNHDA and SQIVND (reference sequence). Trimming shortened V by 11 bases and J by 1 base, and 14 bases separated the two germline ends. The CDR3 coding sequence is TGTGCCGGAACTTGGGGCAGCCAAGAGACCCAGTACTTC. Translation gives CAGTWGSQETQYF.